The 17 T cell receptor beta chains in this list originate from one sample, sequenced in a study of OX40 agonist ivuxolimab in advanced cancers. Library preparation was by the immunoSEQ multiplex PCR assay. The source is immuneACCESS, and TCRdb retained only in-frame sequences with V and J called. Part of the clones is not carried over; for the studies checked, unresolved V genes explain less than half of this, and the remainder is unexplained. The sample includes around 94,000 clones, with 92% observed a single time. The ten most abundant clones make up about 3.4% of the sample. Specimen: CD4+ or CD8+ T cells sorted from blood, collected in a trial of the OX40 agonist ivuxolimab. Receptors originate from an adult with an advanced solid tumor such as melanoma, head and neck, liver or kidney cancer.

The CDR3 nucleotides read TGCGCCAGCAGCCAAGATCCGGCGCTGACCTATGGCTACACCTTC. Its protein is CASSQDPALTYGYTF. This sequence joins TRBV4-1 and TRBJ1-2, with no clear D. Deletions cut 0 bases from V and 4 bases from J, with 12 bases between. The CDR3 has 15 amino acids. Germline values: CDR1 MGHRA, CDR2 YSYEKL.

The genes are TRBV9 and TRBJ1-1, with D unclear. V lost 0 bases and J 1 base, leaving 10 bases between the germline ends. From germline, CDR1 is SGDLS and CDR2 YYNGEE. This CDR3 contains 15 residues. CDR3 DNA sequence: TGTGCCAGCAGCGTAGTACTGGCCGCGAACACTGAAGCTTTCTTT. The encoded protein is CASSVVLAANTEAFF. Full variable domain (rest looked up from reference TRBV9 and TRBJ1-1): DSGVTQTPKHLITATGQRVTLRCSPRSGDLSVYWYQQSLDQGLQFLIQYYNGEERAKGNILERFSAQQFPDLHSELNLSSLELGDSALYFCASSVVLAANTEAFFGQGTRLTVV.

V gene TRBV4-1 combines with J gene TRBJ1-5; D remains ambiguous. The CDR3 consists of 15 residues. Per germline, CDR1 MGHRA and CDR2 YSYEKL. Trimming cost V 0 bases and J 4 bases, with 10 bases left between them. The CDR3 DNA reads TGCGCCAGCAGCCAAGAACCCGCGGGGAATCAGCCCCAGCATTTT. This translates into CASSQEPAGNQPQHF.

With regard to this clone: A junction end diverges from the germline sequence, so it may reflect a read error. The V call is TRBV7-7, the J call TRBJ2-5; the D call may be TRBD1 or TRBD2 (5 bases each). This CDR3 has 13 amino acids. CDR1 SSHAT and CDR2 FNYEAQ come from the germline V gene (reference sequence). CDR3 amino acids: CASSIGDAETQYF. The CDR3 bases are TGTGCTAGCAGCATAGGGGACGCGGAGACCCAGTACTTC.

This clone has a single count. J is TRBJ2-3 and V is TRBV6-1; D might be TRBD1 or TRBD2, each matching 5 bases. The CDR3 sequence is 15 residues long. Trimming stripped 1 base from V and 7 bases from J, with 15 bases between. CDR1 and CDR2 (germline): MNHNS, SASEGT. The chain's CDR3 is CASSEDGPWGNTQYF. DNA of the CDR3: TGTGCCAGCAGTGAAGATGGACCCTGGGGGAATACGCAGTATTTT.

Note on this clone: The germline gene is not matched at one end of the junction; a read error may be the cause. This chain uses TRBV20-1 with TRBJ1-2; perhaps TRBD1 as D (5 bases). The germline CDR1 and CDR2 sequences are DFQATT and SNEGSKA (reference sequence). This CDR3 spans 9 amino acids. The CDR3 DNA follows: TGCAGTGCTAGGTCCCGGGGCCCCTTC. This codes for CSARSRGPF.

The chain recombines TRBV5-8 with TRBJ2-7, with 7 nucleotides matching TRBD1. The ends lost 3 bases at V and 1 base at J; junction bases unmatched: 4. CDR3 size: 14 residues. Germline CDR1 and CDR2: SGHTS and YDEGEE. In DNA form, the CDR3 reads TGTGCCAGCAGCTCCCTGGGACAGTCCTACGAGCAGTACTTC. Translating gives CASSSLGQSYEQYF.

The gene calls are TRBV9 and TRBJ2-5, with D possibly being TRBD2 (6 bases). V dropped 0 bases and J dropped 5 bases, with 11 bases sitting between them. Germline V gene lookup returns CDR1 SGDLS and CDR2 YYNGEE. The length of the CDR3 is 14 residues. The CDR3 DNA follows: TGTGCCAGCAGCGTAGAGGAGGGGAAGGAGACCCAGTACTTC. Its protein is CASSVEEGKETQYF.

J is TRBJ2-1 and V is TRBV19, with no clear D. V gave up 2 bases and J gave up 2 bases, with 10 bases separating them. Looked up from germline, CDR1 is LNHDA and CDR2 is SQIVND (reference sequence). The CDR3 covers 15 residues. CDR3 nucleotide sequence: TGTGCCAGTAGTATAACGGCTGGGACCTACAATGAGCAGTTCTTC. Encoded protein: CASSITAGTYNEQFF.

V usage is TRBV6-5 and J usage is TRBJ2-7; 7 bases fit TRBD1. Germline CDR1 is MNHEY and CDR2 is SVGAGI. The CDR3 loop spans 14 amino acids. V lost 2 bases to trimming and J lost 4 bases; unmatched junction nucleotides: 5. For the CDR3, the DNA is TGTGCCAGCAGTTACCCCGGCAGGGGGTACGAGCAGTACTTC. It is translated as CASSYPGRGYEQYF.

The rearrangement uses TRBV7-8 and TRBJ2-1; D possibly corresponds to TRBD1 (5 bases). The CDR3 totals 15 residues. Looked up from germline, CDR1 is SGHVS and CDR2 is FQNEAQ. V was trimmed by 1 base and J by 7 bases, leaving 14 bases between them. CDR3 coding DNA: TGTGCCAGCAGCTTAGTTAGGGGCTACGGGAATGAGCAGTTCTTC. This encodes CASSLVRGYGNEQFF.

The gene calls are TRBV12-5 and TRBJ2-5, with D perhaps TRBD1 or TRBD2 (6 bases each). V was clipped by 0 bases and J by 5 bases, with 16 bases between them. Germline loops: CDR1 LGHNT, CDR2 FRNRAP. This CDR3 is 16 amino acids long. In DNA, the CDR3 is TGTGCTAGTGGTTTGGTGCGGGACACACCGGGGGAGACCCAGTACTTC. It encodes CASGLVRDTPGETQYF.

CDR3 region: CASSDGQGLNYGYTF. In DNA form, the CDR3 reads TGTGCCAGCAGCGATGGACAGGGACTGAACTATGGCTACACCTTC. The chain recombines TRBV7-6 with TRBJ1-2, with 8 positions matching TRBD1. This CDR3 comprises 15 residues. V lost 5 bases to trimming and J lost 2 bases; unmatched junction nucleotides: 7. Germline CDR1 is SGHVS and CDR2 is FNYEAQ.

The rearrangement joins TRBV19 to TRBJ1-3, with 7 bases lining up with TRBD1. Germline V gives CDR1 LNHDA, CDR2 SQIVND (reference sequence). The CDR3 is made up of 17 amino acids. After removal of 5 bases from V and 4 bases from J, the junction contained 14 bases not matched to a gene. The CDR3 DNA is TGTGCCAGTAGTCTCCTTCCCGGGACAGCTATCGGAAACACCATATATTTT. This gives the protein CASSLLPGTAIGNTIYF.

The CDR3, as DNA: TGTGCCAGCAGTTTTGGACAGGCCTACGAGCAGTACTTC. Translating it yields CASSFGQAYEQYF. The chain is built from TRBV6-5 and TRBJ2-7; TRBD1 matches at 7 bases. The CDR3 covers 13 residues. After removal of 4 bases from V and 2 bases from J, the junction contained 2 bases not matched to a gene. Looked up from germline, CDR1 is MNHEY and CDR2 is SVGAGI.

The chain combines TRBV6-5 with TRBJ2-1; D might be TRBD2 (7 bases). The CDR3 has 15 residues. V lost 2 bases, J lost 5 bases, and 13 bases lay in between. Germline V gives CDR1 MNHEY, CDR2 SVGAGI. DNA of the CDR3: TGTGCCAGCAGTTACGGGGGCGGGAGCCACAATGAGCAGTTCTTC. Its protein is CASSYGGGSHNEQFF.

V usage is TRBV19 and J usage is TRBJ1-2; possibly TRBD1 for D (5 bases). CDR1 LNHDA and CDR2 SQIVND come from the germline V gene (reference sequence). The CDR3 has 14 residues. The V and J ends lost 3 bases and 4 bases respectively, with 12 bases between them. The CDR3 DNA reads as TGTGCCAGTAGTATTCGGGACGGGACCTATGGCTACACCTTC. This encodes CASSIRDGTYGYTF. Using reference TRBV19 and TRBJ1-2 for the parts outside the CDR3, the full variable domain is DGGITQSPKYLFRKEGQNVTLSCEQNLNHDAMYWYRQDPGQGLRLIYYSQIVNDFQKGDIAEGYSVSREKKESFPLTVTSAQKNPTAFYLCASSIRDGTYGYTFGSGTRLTVV.